A selection of T cell receptor beta chains follows, all from one sample in a study of cytomegalovirus exposure and HLA in healthy donors. Some clones are missing from TCRdb's copy, which holds only in-frame ones; the method was immunoSEQ multiplex PCR. The table lists some 130,000 clones, over 60% of them singletons. The material sequenced was PBMCs. All receptors derive from a female donor in good health and CMV-seropositive. Both conserved end residues are part of each CDR3. Fields, in order: V gene, D gene, CDR3 length, J gene, clone size, CDR3 protein, CDR3 DNA. D genes are given only for firm matches. Where a row states a size, it is once, few, many or the class of an expanded clone; other rows omit it.

>TRBV25-1|TRBD1|17|TRBJ2-7|NA
CASSAHPGTGKRYEQYF
TGTGCCAGCAGTGCCCACCCCGGGACAGGGAAACGATACGAGCAGTATTTC
>TRBV6-4|TRBD2|15|TRBJ2-7|NA
CASSDSWTSGVNQYF
TGTGCCAGCAGTGACTCTTGGACTAGCGGGGTAAATCAGTACTTC
>TRBV5-6|TRBD2|15|TRBJ2-7|NA
CASSSLAGTTYEQYF
TGTGCCAGCAGCTCACTAGCGGGAACAACCTACGAGCAGTACTTC
>TRBV5-1|NA|15|TRBJ1-4|NA
CASSLGRGGFEKLFF
TGCGCCAGCAGCTTGGGTAGGGGGGGATTTGAAAAACTGTTTTTT
>TRBV13|NA|16|TRBJ2-2|NA
CASSFTWGRWTGELFF
TGTGCCAGCAGCTTCACCTGGGGCAGATGGACCGGGGAGCTGTTTTTT
>TRBV30|NA|13|TRBJ1-1|NA
CAWSGVMNTEAFF
TGTGCCTGGAGTGGCGTAATGAACACTGAAGCTTTCTTT
>TRBV4-2|TRBD1|14|TRBJ2-7|NA
CASSQGGTDNEQYF
TGTGCCAGCAGCCAAGGGGGGACAGACAACGAGCAGTACTTC
>TRBV7-2|NA|15|TRBJ1-5|NA
CASSPWAGINQPQHF
TGTGCCAGCAGCCCATGGGCAGGGATAAATCAGCCCCAGCATTTT
>TRBV30|NA|12|TRBJ1-2|NA
CAWGTLGYGYTF
TGTGCCTGGGGAACACTCGGGTATGGCTACACCTTC
>TRBV7-9|NA|14|TRBJ2-7|NA
CASSQTQGASEQYF
TGTGCCAGCAGCCAAACACAGGGTGCCAGCGAGCAGTACTTC
>TRBV27|NA|18|TRBJ1-4|NA
CASSLLVPLAGNDEKLFF
TGTGCCAGCAGTTTACTGGTACCGCTGGCGGGGAACGATGAAAAACTGTTTTTT
>TRBV14|TRBD2|14|TRBJ2-7|NA
CASSRGGSSYEQYF
TGTGCCAGCTCAAGGGGAGGGTCCTCCTACGAGCAGTACTTC
>TRBV4-2|NA|15|TRBJ1-5|NA
CASSQDGGGNQPQHF
TGTGCCAGCAGCCAAGATGGGGGGGGGAATCAGCCCCAGCATTTT
>TRBV14|NA|14|TRBJ1-1|NA
CASSQEGLWTEAFF
TGTGCCAGCAGCCAGGAGGGTTTATGGACTGAAGCTTTCTTT
>TRBV11-2|NA|13|TRBJ2-7|NA
CASSYRNRYEQYF
TGTGCCAGCAGCTACCGAAACCGGTACGAGCAGTACTTC
>TRBV5-1|NA|16|TRBJ1-3|NA
CASSLESGNSGNTIYF
TGCGCCAGCAGCTTGGAGTCAGGCAACTCTGGAAACACCATATATTTT
>TRBV2|NA|14|TRBJ2-2|NA
CASRNILRTGELFF
TGTGCCAGCAGGAACATACTACGAACCGGGGAGCTGTTTTTT
>TRBV29-1|NA|14|TRBJ1-2|NA
CSVEQVGFVYGYTF
TGCAGCGTTGAACAGGTTGGGTTTGTCTATGGCTACACCTTC
>TRBV5-1|NA|16|TRBJ2-4|NA
CASSPGSGLAKNIQYF
TGCGCCAGCAGCCCTGGGAGCGGTCTAGCCAAAAACATTCAGTACTTC
>TRBV4-1|NA|14|TRBJ1-4|few
CASRTVATNEKLFF
TGCGCCTCCCGTACGGTTGCAACTAATGAAAAACTGTTTTTT
>TRBV18|TRBD1|15|TRBJ1-5|NA
CASSPRTGNNQPQHF
TGTGCCAGCTCACCGAGGACAGGTAACAATCAGCCCCAGCATTTT
>TRBV27|NA|17|TRBJ1-1|few
CASSKIWTVVRSTEAFF
TGTGCCAGCAGTAAAATATGGACAGTCGTAAGAAGCACTGAAGCTTTCTTT
>TRBV4-2|TRBD2|16|TRBJ2-7|NA
CASSQDETSGSYEQYF
TGTGCCAGCAGCCAAGATGAGACTAGCGGGAGTTACGAGCAGTACTTC
>TRBV19|TRBD1|15|TRBJ2-3|NA
CASSMGTGGTDTQYF
TGTGCCAGTAGTATGGGGACAGGGGGCACAGATACGCAGTATTTT
>TRBV5-1|NA|13|TRBJ2-1|NA
CASSGLQGYEQFF
TGCGCCAGCAGCGGATTGCAGGGGTATGAGCAGTTCTTC
>TRBV11-2|TRBD1|15|TRBJ1-2|once
CASSSYRGGSHGYTF
TGTGCCAGCAGCTCATACAGGGGGGGTAGTCATGGCTACACCTTC